A selection of T cell receptor beta chains follows, all from one sample in a study of OX40 agonist ivuxolimab in advanced cancers. The assay was immunoSEQ multiplex PCR, and TCRdb's table has in-frame clones only and misses some. Among 65,000 to 100,000 clones, 90% were seen once, and the ten largest hold about 0.3%. Source: CD4+ or CD8+ T cells sorted from blood, taken in a trial of the OX40 agonist ivuxolimab. All receptors come from an adult with an advanced solid tumor such as melanoma, head and neck, liver or kidney cancer. CDR3s include the opening cysteine and the closing phenylalanine or tryptophan. A clone size is listed for some rows: how often the clone was seen (once, few, many), or a class if it is expanded.

. . TRBV2 CASSERNRYYEQYF
. TRBJ2-2 TRBV6-5 CASSYSDRVYTGELFF
. TRBJ1-1 TRBV13 CASSLGREDTEAFF
. TRBJ2-3 TRBV5-5 CASSLGWSTDTQYF
once TRBJ1-2 TRBV13 CASSLRDREYGYTF
. TRBJ2-7 TRBV6-5 CASSPAVGYEQYF
. TRBJ1-2 TRBV6-5 CASSLQGTNYGYTF
. TRBJ2-5 TRBV5-1 CASSPGQGGQETQYF
. TRBJ1-5 TRBV4-1 CASSQETGPQPQHF
. TRBJ1-5 TRBV6-5 CASSSDRFNQPQHF
. TRBJ1-3 TRBV5-5 CASSQQTGTSGNTIYF
. TRBJ2-2 TRBV30 CAWSGLTSGGSGELFF
few TRBJ1-6 TRBV2 CASGDRGESPLHF
. TRBJ1-1 TRBV18 CASSHGQLNTEAFF
. TRBJ1-1 TRBV5-6 CASSPGQFVTEAFF
. TRBJ1-2 TRBV4-1 CASSQGDREGYGYTF
. TRBJ2-2 TRBV29-1 CSVRDRSRTNTGELFF
. TRBJ2-4 TRBV6-1 CASREGQNKNIQYF
. TRBJ1-3 TRBV11-3 CASSRSGAGNTIYF
. TRBJ2-2 TRBV9 CASSKTSGTGELFF
. TRBJ2-2 TRBV19 CASGAIQSGELFF
. TRBJ1-6 TRBV27 CASSSHSDNSPLHF
. TRBJ1-1 TRBV27 CASSPRTGFGEAFF
. TRBJ2-2 TRBV29-1 CSAPSGNTGELFF
. TRBJ1-2 TRBV11-2 CASSLSAVGYGYTF
once TRBJ1-2 TRBV27 CASRLTQDNPNYGYTF
. TRBJ1-2 TRBV5-1 CASSPGVTNYGYTF
few TRBJ2-1 TRBV6-1 CGGGSGGSNEQFF
. TRBJ1-5 TRBV6-1 CASSERPGGGDGPQHF
few TRBJ1-1 TRBV30 CAWSVDNTEAFF
. TRBJ2-2 TRBV28 CASGTSGEAGELFF
. TRBJ2-3 TRBV13 CASSLGGGPTDTQYF
. TRBJ2-1 TRBV5-5 CASSKRVLLNEQFF